The 13 T cell receptor beta chains below all came from one sample that was sequenced in a study of CD8 T cells in ankylosing spondylitis. Study results and caveats: Fewer than ten highly homologous variants made up a TCR beta motif that seemed to typify ankylosing spondylitis blood.

TCRdb processed the 5' RACE reads anew with MiXCR; each CDR3 protein has one entry. The data contain under 550,000 distinct CDR3 sequences, 25% to 30% of them singletons. What these receptors recognize is not known. The sample was blood, either unsorted or a sorted T cell fraction (not recorded which). The receptors were gathered from a male donor with ankylosing spondylitis.

This clonotype was counted only a few times. V and J are TRBV20-1 and TRBJ1-2; D perhaps matches TRBD1 (5 bases). CDR1 and CDR2 from the germline V gene are DFQATT and SNEGSKA (reference sequence). V was clipped by 6 bases and J by 0 bases, with 17 bases between them. This CDR3 contains 15 residues. This chain's CDR3 is CSAFSRDGANYGYTF. DNA for the CDR3: TGCAGTGCCTTTTCCCGGGACGGGGCTAACTATGGCTACACCTTC.

The chain recombines TRBV6-1 with TRBJ2-6, with a weak D call TRBD2 (5 bases). This CDR3 spans 16 amino acids. The germline V gene encodes CDR1 MNHNS and CDR2 SASEGT. V lost 4 bases and J 0 bases, leaving 10 bases between the germline ends. CDR3 coding DNA: TGTGCCAGCAGTGCGGGGTTCCACTCTGGGGCCAACGTCCTGACTTTC. Translating it yields CASSAGFHSGANVLTF.

This clonotype was counted a single time. The V and J genes are TRBV7-6 and TRBJ2-1, with 9 bases fitting TRBD1. The V gene end was trimmed by 1 base and the J gene end by 4 bases; junction bases not matched to a gene: 5. There are 16 residues in the CDR3. Germline V gene sequence: CDR1 SGHVS, CDR2 FNYEAQ. The CDR3 sequence is CASSLGGTGSYNEQFF. The CDR3 bases are TGTGCCAGCAGCTTAGGCGGGACAGGGTCATACAATGAGCAGTTCTTC.

This rearrangement joins TRBV10-3 to TRBJ2-5; 11 bases align to TRBD2. Losses at the gene ends were 6 bases for V and 2 bases for J; bases not matched to a gene: 8. CDR3 size: 16 residues. Looked up from germline, CDR1 is ENHRY and CDR2 is SYGVKD. CDR3 in amino acids: CAISVSGRARQETQYF. The DNA of the CDR3 is TGTGCCATCAGCGTTAGCGGGAGGGCCAGGCAAGAGACCCAGTACTTC.

This clonotype was counted between two and nine times. V is TRBV5-1 and J is TRBJ1-1, with D unresolved. This CDR3 has 14 residues. Germline V gene sequence: CDR1 SGHRS, CDR2 YFSETQ. The V end lost 3 bases, the J end lost 2 bases, and 11 bases lay between the germline ends. The CDR3 is CASSYGPSNTEAFF. The CDR3 coding sequence is TGCGCCAGCAGCTATGGACCGTCTAACACTGAAGCTTTCTTT.

V gene TRBV7-9 combines with J gene TRBJ2-5, with a weak D call TRBD2 (7 bases). The CDR3 totals 17 residues. V was pared by 0 bases and J by 1 base, with 15 bases between. Per the germline V gene, CDR1 is SEHNR and CDR2 is FQNEAQ (reference sequence). Written as DNA, the CDR3 is TGTGCCAGCAGCTTAGCCCTCGGAGGGGGGGCCCAAGAGACCCAGTACTTC. It specifies CASSLALGGGAQETQYF.

V usage is TRBV7-9 and J usage is TRBJ2-3; 7 bases line up with TRBD2. The CDR3 contains 14 residues. Germline CDR1 SEHNR, CDR2 FQNEAQ (reference sequence). The V and J ends lost 6 bases and 0 bases, in that order; junction bases with no gene match: 3. The CDR3 region has the DNA TGTGCCAGCAGGTCTAGCGGTAGCACAGATACGCAGTATTTT. This gives the protein CASRSSGSTDTQYF.

The rearrangement joins TRBV9 to TRBJ2-7; D remains unclear. Per the germline V gene, CDR1 is SGDLS and CDR2 is YYNGEE. The CDR3 covers 13 residues. Deletions cut 0 bases from V and 3 bases from J, with 7 bases between. For the CDR3, the DNA is TGTGCCAGCAGCGTAGCCAAAATCTACGAGCAGTACGTC. Translation gives CASSVAKIYEQYV.

Ten or more counts support this clonotype. The chain joins TRBV25-1 to TRBJ2-7; perhaps TRBD1 as D (6 bases). The V and J ends lost 4 bases and 2 bases respectively, with 9 bases between them. Germline CDR1 and CDR2: MGHDK and SYGVNS. CDR3 size: 13 residues. This CDR3 is CASSVAGAYEQYF. CDR3 in DNA: TGTGCCAGCAGTGTGGCAGGGGCCTACGAGCAGTACTTC.

The gene calls are TRBV3-1 and TRBJ2-3; TRBD2 is a possible D gene (5 bases). V lost 0 bases and J lost 6, with 13 bases in between. The CDR3 is 15 amino acids. Germline lookup yields CDR1 LGHDT and CDR2 YNNKEL (reference sequence). CDR3 loop: CASSQDLRASDTQYF. CDR3 in DNA: TGTGCCAGCAGCCAAGATTTGAGGGCATCGGATACGCAGTATTTT.

This chain uses TRBV23-1 with TRBJ2-2; D gene unclear. TRBV23-1 is marked as an open reading frame, function uncertain. Trimming pared 0 bases from V and 9 bases from J, leaving 11 bases between. The CDR3 runs to 14 residues. CDR3 protein: CASSQSFNGRELFF. As DNA, the CDR3 is TGCGCCAGCAGTCAATCGTTCAACGGACGGGAGCTGTTTTTT.

The chain is built from TRBV7-9 and TRBJ1-6; 9 positions agree with TRBD1. In germline, CDR1 is SEHNR, CDR2 FQNEAQ (reference sequence). The CDR3 contains 16 residues. V was pared by 5 bases and J by 5 bases, with 7 bases of the junction left unmatched. CDR3 amino acids: CASSLIGTGNNSPLHF. CDR3 nucleotides: TGTGCCAGCAGCCTCATCGGGACAGGGAATAATTCACCCCTCCACTTT.

The chain combines TRBV7-2 with TRBJ1-1; unclear D gene. Germline V gene sequence: CDR1 SGHTA, CDR2 FQGNSA. The V end was cut by 2 bases, the J end by 1 base, with 8 bases between. This CDR3 contains 14 residues. As DNA, the CDR3 is TGTGCCAGCAGCTTATTCCTGAAGAACACTGAAGCTTTCTTT. Translated, it gives CASSLFLKNTEAFF.